The 27 T cell receptor beta chains given below trace back to one sample, sequenced in a study of T-cell reconstitution after alpha-beta-depleted transplantation in children. Unique molecular identifiers were incorporated during preparation of the TCRbeta library. TCRdb called the PCR reads again in MiXCR, with one record for every CDR3 protein. This sample has a few hundred thousand distinct CDR3 sequences; 23% occur once, and the top ten carry 11%. Specimen: PBMCs, mostly from graft donor cells, collected 180 days after TCRalphabeta/CD19-depleted stem cell transplant. The source is a male patient younger than 18 who had a stem cell transplant for acute lymphoblastic leukemia, so the T cells may come from the graft donor.

This rearrangement joins TRBV27 to TRBJ2-7, with 9 bases that match TRBD2. This CDR3 region has 13 residues. The trim removed 7 bases at V and 2 bases at J, leaving 3 bases unmatched. CDR1 is MNHEY and CDR2 is SMNVEV in the germline V gene (reference sequence). CDR3 sequence reads: CASKAGGTYEQYF. The DNA for the CDR3 is TGTGCCAGCAAAGCGGGAGGAACCTACGAGCAGTACTTC.

The CDR3 sequence: CASSLRAPSLYEQYF. CDR3 DNA: TGCGCCAGCAGCCTCCGGGCCCCAAGTCTCTACGAGCAGTACTTC. This sequence joins TRBV10-2 and TRBJ2-7; D not resolved. CDR3 length: 15 amino acids. V was cut by 6 bases and J by 3 bases, with 18 bases left in between. CDR1 is WSHSY and CDR2 is SAAADI in the germline V gene.

The DNA of the CDR3 is TGTGCCAGCAGCCGTCCGACTAGCTGGAATTTGCAGTACTTC. Its protein product is CASSRPTSWNLQYF. V and J are TRBV7-2 and TRBJ2-7, with 7 bases identical to TRBD2. The junction had 13 bases not matched to a gene; V was cut back by 5 bases and J by 9 bases. CDR1 is SGHTA and CDR2 is FQGNSA in the germline V gene. The CDR3 is made up of 14 amino acids.

There are a few counts of this clonotype. The chain couples TRBV9 to TRBJ2-1; TRBD2 matches 13 bases. The CDR3 consists of 17 residues. Germline CDR1 reads SGDLS; CDR2 reads YYNGEE. V lost 0 bases to trimming and J lost 3 bases; unmatched junction nucleotides: 3. CDR3 DNA: TGTGCCAGCAGCGTAGGGACTAGCGGGAGTCGCTACAATGAGCAGTTCTTC. Its translation: CASSVGTSGSRYNEQFF.

The chain carries TRBV20-1 and TRBJ1-6; D is possibly TRBD1 (6 bases). CDR3 length equals 15 residues. The V gene lost 6 bases and the J gene lost 5 bases, with 17 bases spanning the gap. CDR1 is DFQATT and CDR2 is SNEGSKA in the germline V gene (reference sequence). CDR3 protein: CSAAPGHFDNSPLHF. Written as DNA, the CDR3 is TGCAGTGCCGCTCCGGGACACTTTGATAATTCACCCCTCCACTTT.

This sequence joins TRBV4-1 and TRBJ2-5; D is unresolved. Germline V gene lookup returns CDR1 MGHRA and CDR2 YSYEKL. Trimming removed 2 bases at V and 2 bases at J, with 9 bases between. The CDR3 is made up of 14 amino acids. The CDR3 DNA follows: TGCGCCAGCAGCCAACCACGGTTACAAGAGACCCAGTACTTC. Translating gives CASSQPRLQETQYF.

The chain has TRBV27 and TRBJ2-7; D ambiguous. This CDR3 region has 12 residues. V was clipped by 5 bases and J by 3 bases, with 8 bases between them. Per the germline V gene, CDR1 is MNHEY and CDR2 is SMNVEV (reference sequence). The CDR3 region has the DNA TGTGCCAGCAGTCCCAGTATCTACGAGCAGTACTTC. As protein: CASSPSIYEQYF.

This clonotype was seen only a few times. The chain carries TRBV4-2 and TRBJ1-2; D gene ambiguous. The CDR3 extends over 11 amino acids. The germline CDR1 and CDR2 sequences are LGHNA and YNFKEQ. V shed 0 bases and J shed 7 bases, with 3 bases lying between them. The CDR3 DNA is TGTGCCAGCAGCCAAGACGGTGGCTACACCTTC. This translates into CASSQDGGYTF.

The chain uses TRBV5-1 and TRBJ2-1; the match to TRBD2 covers 7 bases. CDR1 SGHRS and CDR2 YFSETQ come from the germline V gene. CDR3 length equals 16 residues. Germline trimming cut 3 bases from V and 6 bases from J; bases unmatched to any gene: 12. The CDR3 DNA reads as TGCGCCAGCAGCTCCCTGACTAGCAGTTGGATCAATGAGCAGTTCTTC. Its protein product is CASSSLTSSWINEQFF.

The chain carries TRBV20-1 and TRBJ2-7; D not resolved. CDR3 length: 12 residues. Trimming cost V 1 base and J 6 bases, with 10 bases left between them. Germline-derived CDR1 and CDR2 are DFQATT and SNEGSKA (reference sequence). In DNA, the CDR3 is TGCAGTGCTAGAGTCCACAGCCGCGAGCAGTACTTC. Its protein product is CSARVHSREQYF.

This clonotype was found many times. The genes are TRBV20-1 and TRBJ1-5; 8 bases line up with TRBD1. Germline V gene lookup returns CDR1 DFQATT and CDR2 SNEGSKA (reference sequence). This CDR3 has 15 residues. The V and J ends lost 3 bases and 7 bases, in that order; junction bases with no gene match: 11. The CDR3 loop reads CSASTYGQGGQPQHF. The CDR3 DNA follows: TGCAGTGCTAGTACTTACGGACAGGGCGGACAGCCCCAGCATTTT.

This clonotype appeared a few times. As DNA, the CDR3 is TGTGCCAGCAGTGCAGGCCCCCAAGTTGCGCAGTATTTT. It codes for CASSAGPQVAQYF. The rearrangement joins TRBV6-4 to TRBJ2-3; D not certain. The CDR3 consists of 13 residues. With 4 bases removed from V and 10 bases from J, the gap between germline ends came to 15 bases. Germline CDR1 and CDR2: MRHNA and SNTAGT.

In its sample, this clonotype was seen many times. This chain connects TRBV5-1 to TRBJ2-2, with D possibly being TRBD1 or TRBD2 (5 bases each). V lost 4 bases, J lost 0 bases, and 19 bases lay in between. This CDR3 spans 18 amino acids. CDR1 and CDR2 (germline): SGHRS, YFSETQ. CDR3 sequence: CASSPRGGQTTNTGELFF. CDR3 nucleotides: TGCGCCAGCAGCCCCCGGGGCGGGCAGACTACGAACACCGGGGAGCTGTTTTTT.

This clonotype was observed at least ten times. The DNA of the CDR3 is TGCAGCGTTGTGGGAACTGAAGCTTTCTTT. This gives the protein CSVVGTEAFF. The chain uses TRBV29-1 and TRBJ1-1; no definite D call. The CDR3 totals 10 residues. V was pared by 4 bases and J by 5 bases, with 5 bases between. From germline, CDR1 is SQVTM and CDR2 ANQGSEA.

This chain connects TRBV5-1 to TRBJ2-5; 7 positions agree with TRBD1. J lost 5 bases, V lost 3 bases, and 7 bases had no gene match. Germline V lookup: CDR1 SGHRS, CDR2 YFSETQ. This CDR3 spans 14 amino acids. This CDR3 reads CASSSTGTRETQYF. The CDR3, as DNA: TGCGCCAGCAGCTCGACAGGGACCCGGGAGACCCAGTACTTC.

This chain joins TRBV4-1 and TRBJ1-5, with D unresolved. Per the germline V gene, CDR1 is MGHRA and CDR2 is YSYEKL. The CDR3 consists of 18 residues. Trimming took 2 bases from V and 0 from J, leaving 17 bases between them. CDR3 bases: TGCGCCAGCAGCCAACCCGACCTGGCGGACGATAGCAATCAGCCCCAGCATTTT. Translated, it gives CASSQPDLADDSNQPQHF.

The chain carries TRBV7-9 and TRBJ1-5, with 7 positions matching TRBD1. V shed 1 base, J shed 9 bases, and the junction held 9 bases outside the gene matches. CDR3 length: 15 amino acids. Germline CDR1 SEHNR, CDR2 FQNEAQ (reference sequence). The CDR3 DNA reads as TGTGCCAGCAGCTTAGTAGGGGGCAGGGCAGGGCCCCAGCATTTT. Translating gives CASSLVGGRAGPQHF.

The chain joins TRBV3-1 to TRBJ1-2; D unresolved. This CDR3 has 13 residues. From germline, CDR1 is LGHDT and CDR2 YNNKEL (reference sequence). Trimming pared 1 base from V and 8 bases from J, leaving 11 bases between. CDR3 residues: CASSQGIGRGYTF. The CDR3 bases are TGTGCCAGCAGCCAAGGTATCGGGCGCGGCTACACCTTC.

The chain combines TRBV10-3 with TRBJ2-7; D gene unclear. V lost 5 bases to trimming and J lost 1 base, with 9 bases between them. Germline values: CDR1 ENHRY, CDR2 SYGVKD. The CDR3 covers 13 residues. The CDR3 here is CAISRSGSYEQYF. In DNA, the CDR3 is TGTGCCATCAGTCGGTCGGGTTCCTACGAGCAGTACTTC.

The chain couples TRBV12-3 or TRBV12-4 to TRBJ2-1; D gene unclear. The V gene lost 3 bases and the J gene lost 1 base, with 7 bases spanning the gap. This CDR3 comprises 14 residues. The CDR3 region is CASSLRFSYNEQFF. The CDR3 DNA reads TGTGCCAGCAGTTTGCGGTTTTCCTACAATGAGCAGTTCTTC.

This clonotype was detected only a few times. V is TRBV5-4 and J is TRBJ2-1, with no clear D. Trimming stripped 5 bases from V and 8 bases from J, with 11 bases between. CDR1 and CDR2 (germline): SGHNT, YYREEE (reference sequence). This CDR3 contains 12 residues. The CDR3 coding sequence is TGTGCCAGCAGTTTGATAGGTTATGAGCAGTTCTTC. Protein sequence: CASSLIGYEQFF.

This sequence joins TRBV4-1 and TRBJ1-2; 7 bases are shared with TRBD1. This CDR3 has 18 residues. V shed 3 bases, J shed 1 base, and the junction held 14 bases outside the gene matches. The germline CDR1 and CDR2 sequences are MGHRA and YSYEKL. CDR3 DNA: TGCGCCAGCAGCCACCGACCCCGTGACAGGGACTTTAACTATGGCTACACCTTC. This encodes CASSHRPRDRDFNYGYTF.

This clonotype has a handful of counts. J is TRBJ2-7 and V is TRBV2, with 7 bases aligning to TRBD2. Germline CDR1 is SNHLY and CDR2 is FYNNEI. The CDR3 has 16 amino acids. Trimming cost V 2 bases and J 5 bases; bases outside gene matches: 12. As DNA, the CDR3 is TGTGCCAGCAGTGAACCTTATGCTAGCGGTCCAGACGAGCAGTACTTC. Translated: CASSEPYASGPDEQYF.

The chain couples TRBV5-1 to TRBJ2-2; TRBD2 aligns across 12 bases. V dropped 3 bases and J dropped 4; count of bases not matched to a gene: 10. The CDR3 has 18 residues. Germline V gene sequence: CDR1 SGHRS, CDR2 YFSETQ. CDR3 coding DNA: TGCGCCAGCAGCTCCTCGGCTAGCGGGAGGGCCAGCACCGGGGAGCTGTTTTTT. This encodes CASSSSASGRASTGELFF.

This clonotype came up a few times. The chain is built from TRBV7-9 and TRBJ2-1; no clear D gene. CDR1 and CDR2 from the germline V gene are SEHNR and FQNEAQ (reference sequence). V lost 2 bases to trimming and J lost 8 bases, with 16 bases between them. The CDR3 is made up of 15 amino acids. In nucleotides, the CDR3 is TGTGCCAGCAGCTTAACCGGCCGTTTTACCTATGAGCAGTTCTTC. Translated: CASSLTGRFTYEQFF. Variable domain in full (rest from reference TRBV7-9 and TRBJ2-1): DTGVSQNPRHKITKRGQNVTFRCDPISEHNRLYWYRQTLGQGPEFLTYFQNEAQLEKSRLLSDRFSAERPKGSFSTLEIQRTEQGDSAMYLCASSLTGRFTYEQFFGPGTRLTVL.

The rearrangement joins TRBV20-1 to TRBJ2-7; D is unresolved. This CDR3 has 14 amino acids. Trimming removed 4 bases from V and 4 bases from J, with 17 bases in between. The germline V gene encodes CDR1 DFQATT and CDR2 SNEGSKA (reference sequence). The CDR3 DNA follows: TGCAGTGCTAAGATTCCTGTTCGCCCTTACGAGCAGTACTTC. Translating it yields CSAKIPVRPYEQYF.

In regard to this clonotype: The junction does not match germline at one end; this may be a read error. This chain links TRBV20-1 with TRBJ2-7, with D perhaps matching TRBD2 (6 bases). The germline gives CDR1 DFQATT, CDR2 SNEGSKA (reference sequence). This CDR3 has 15 amino acids. CDR3 sequence (DNA): TGCTGTGCTAGAGATCGGGGCGGGACCTCCTACGAGCAGTACTTC. Amino acids: CCARDRGGTSYEQYF.